This T cell receptor beta chain was retrieved from a study of tumor-infiltrating lymphocytes in primary liver carcinoma. The wider study: Yields of productive TCRbeta reads ranged from roughly 3.5 to 7.5 million per sample and were similar across tissue types.

Regarding the study as a whole: Only about 7.5-24% of top clones were detected in all five tumor regions.

This CDR3 is 18 amino acids long. Germline CDR1 and CDR2: SGHVS and FQNEAQ. RNA and DNA were co-extracted from around 20-30 mg of unsorted bulk tissue. Surgical resection treated primary liver carcinoma in the patients. Each individual tumor supplied samples from five separate regions. About this clonotype itself: Its antigen is undetermined. At one of its ends the junction is not consistent with the germline gene, which may arise from a read error.

A constant-region primer primed TCR beta cDNA synthesis from about 0.45 ug of total RNA. The TCR beta library was amplified through three nested multiplex PCR rounds in a modified ARM-PCR procedure. TRBV1-TRBV30 forward and Cbeta reverse primers drove the first two approximately 11-cycle rounds. Each CDR3 protein gets one entry after TCRdb re-called the multiplex PCR reads with MiXCR. The profile shows approximately 120,000 distinct CDR3 sequences, 64% of them singletons. The rearrangement joins TRBV7-8 to TRBJ2-2, with 9 bases lining up with TRBD1. The sequencing sample was made of liver tumor tissue from sampling region 3. Subset indicated: tumor region T3, left-lateral pole. The sequence derives from a woman aged 60-70 years with primary liver carcinoma and hepatitis B virus infection. The CDR3: CASSLAFGQGQNIGELFF. In DNA, the CDR3 is TGTGCCAGCAGCTTGGCTTTCGGACAGGGGCAAAACATCGGGGAGCTGTTTTTT.